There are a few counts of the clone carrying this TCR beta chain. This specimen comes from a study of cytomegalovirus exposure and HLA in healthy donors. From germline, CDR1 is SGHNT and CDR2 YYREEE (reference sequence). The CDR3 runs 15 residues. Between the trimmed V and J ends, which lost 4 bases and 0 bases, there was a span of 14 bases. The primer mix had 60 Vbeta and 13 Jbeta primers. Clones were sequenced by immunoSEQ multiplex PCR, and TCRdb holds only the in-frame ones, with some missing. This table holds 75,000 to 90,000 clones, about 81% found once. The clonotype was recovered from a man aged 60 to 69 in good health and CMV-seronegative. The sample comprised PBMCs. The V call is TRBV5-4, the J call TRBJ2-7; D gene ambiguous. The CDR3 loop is CASSPVPQSSYEQYF. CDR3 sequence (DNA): TGTGCCAGCAGCCCCGTACCACAGAGCTCCTACGAGCAGTACTTC. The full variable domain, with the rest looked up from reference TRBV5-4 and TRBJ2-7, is ETGVTQSPTHLIKTRGQQVTLRCSSQSGHNTVSWYQQALGQGPQFIFQYYREEENGRGNFPPRFSGLQFPNYSSELNVNALELDDSALYLCASSPVPQSSYEQYFGPGTRLTVT.